The sequence of this TCR beta chain was determined in a study of T cells in Graves' hyperthyroidism and ophthalmopathy. There are 14 residues in the CDR3. CDR1 and CDR2 from the germline V gene are KGHDR and SFDVKD. Unmatched junction bases numbered 4, after V lost 4 bases and J lost 2 bases. This clonotype has more than one count but fewer than ten. TCR beta CDR3 region amplification was performed from RNA transcripts. Using the HTBI primer set, a first-round RT-PCR was run on the TCR CDR3. TCRdb reprocessed the multiplex PCR reads via MiXCR and lists one record per CDR3 protein. The table lists nearly 600,000 distinct CDR3 sequences, approximately 15% of them singletons.

The source is a woman between 18 and 29 years old with Graves' ophthalmopathy. The sample was blood. The chain has TRBV24-1 and TRBJ2-7; TRBD1 matches 7 bases. CDR3 nucleotides: TGTGCCACCAGTGAGCGAGGACAGGCCTACGAGCAGTACTTC. Its protein product is CATSERGQAYEQYF.